This T cell receptor (beta chain) was sequenced during a study of blood T cell repertoires in COVID-19. Study in general: COVID-19 samples from acute and convalescent phases originated in the United States, Italy and Spain.

The authors' processing: Amplification with reference gene primers provided the estimates of nucleated cell counts. Only in-frame clones appear in the TCRdb table, and some are missing; sequencing was by immunoSEQ multiplex PCR. V and J calls plus clone size are reproduced from that table; the DNA served to infer D and trimming. This sample has about 98,000 clones, with about 85% found just once. The V gene end was trimmed by 4 bases and the J gene end by 8 bases; junction bases not matched to a gene: 16. Germline V lookup: CDR1 LGHDT, CDR2 YNNKEL (reference sequence). The CDR3 has 16 amino acids. This chain uses TRBV3-1 (or the pseudogene TRBV3-2) with TRBJ1-2; 7 bases match TRBD1. The TCR originated in a man between 65 and 80 years old with acute or convalescent COVID-19. Sequences were obtained from peripheral blood. CDR3 bases: TGTGCCAGCAGCCCCCTTAGTGGAGGAGGGGGCCAGGGCTACACCTTC. It translates to CASSPLSGGGGQGYTF.